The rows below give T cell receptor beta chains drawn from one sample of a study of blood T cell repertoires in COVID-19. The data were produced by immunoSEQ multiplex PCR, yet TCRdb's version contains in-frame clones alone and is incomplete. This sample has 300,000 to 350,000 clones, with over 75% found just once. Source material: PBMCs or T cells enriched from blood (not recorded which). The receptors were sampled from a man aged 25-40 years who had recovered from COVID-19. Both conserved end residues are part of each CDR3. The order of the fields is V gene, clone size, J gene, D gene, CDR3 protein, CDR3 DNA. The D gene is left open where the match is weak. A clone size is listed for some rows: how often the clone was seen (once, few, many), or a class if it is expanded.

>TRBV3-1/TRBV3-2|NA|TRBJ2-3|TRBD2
CASSQEGLDLTDTQYF
TGTGCCAGCAGCCAAGAGGGACTAGACCTCACAGATACGCAGTATTTT
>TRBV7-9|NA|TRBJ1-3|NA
CASSLRTESSGNTIYF
TGTGCCAGCAGCTTGAGGACAGAGAGCTCTGGAAACACCATATATTTT
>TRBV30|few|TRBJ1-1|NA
CAWSVRLNTEAFF
TGTGCCTGGAGTGTGAGGTTGAACACTGAAGCTTTCTTT
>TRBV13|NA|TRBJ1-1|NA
CASMGPNTEAFF
TGTGCCAGCATGGGGCCGAACACTGAAGCTTTCTTT
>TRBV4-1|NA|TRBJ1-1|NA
CASSQPPRAEAFF
TGCGCCAGCAGCCAACCCCCTCGTGCTGAAGCTTTCTTT
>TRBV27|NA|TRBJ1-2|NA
CASSLDRNYGYTF
TGTGCCAGCAGTTTGGACAGAAACTATGGCTACACCTTC
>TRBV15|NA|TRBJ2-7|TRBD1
CATSGGGQGNHEQYF
TGTGCCACCAGCGGAGGAGGACAGGGGAACCACGAGCAGTACTTC
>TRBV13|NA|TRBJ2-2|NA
CASSLARGGPGELFF
TGTGCCAGCAGCTTAGCCAGGGGAGGGCCCGGGGAGCTGTTTTTT
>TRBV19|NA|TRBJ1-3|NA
CASSSDSVSGNTIYF
TGTGCCAGTAGTTCGGACAGCGTCTCTGGAAACACCATATATTTT
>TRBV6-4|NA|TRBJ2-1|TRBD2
CASSDSGLEFANEQFF
TGTGCCAGCAGTGACTCGGGACTAGAATTTGCCAATGAGCAGTTCTTC
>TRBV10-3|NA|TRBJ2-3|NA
CAIRPGQLLTDTQYF
TGTGCCATCAGGCCGGGACAACTACTCACAGATACGCAGTATTTT
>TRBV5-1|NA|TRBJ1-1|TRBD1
CASSTGPGQRNTEAFF
TGCGCCAGCAGCACCGGTCCGGGACAGCGGAACACTGAAGCTTTCTTT
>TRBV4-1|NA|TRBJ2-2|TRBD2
CASSPRTSGGENTGELFF
TGCGCCAGCAGCCCGAGGACTAGCGGGGGGGAGAACACCGGGGAGCTGTTTTTT
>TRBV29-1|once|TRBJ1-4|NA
CSVEAGGANEKLFF
TGCAGCGTTGAGGCGGGGGGGGCTAATGAAAAACTGTTTTTT